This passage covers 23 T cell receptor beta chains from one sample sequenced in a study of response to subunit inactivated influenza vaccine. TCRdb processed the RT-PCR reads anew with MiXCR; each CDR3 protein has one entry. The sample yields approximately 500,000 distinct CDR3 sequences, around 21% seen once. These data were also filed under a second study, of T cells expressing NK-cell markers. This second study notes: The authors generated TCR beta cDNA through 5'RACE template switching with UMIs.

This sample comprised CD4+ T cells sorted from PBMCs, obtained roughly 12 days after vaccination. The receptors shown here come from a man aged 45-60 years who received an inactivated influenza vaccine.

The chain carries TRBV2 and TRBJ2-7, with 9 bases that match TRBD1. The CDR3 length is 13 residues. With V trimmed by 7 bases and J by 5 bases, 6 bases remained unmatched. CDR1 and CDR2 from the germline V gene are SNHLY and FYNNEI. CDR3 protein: CASTHTGGNEQYF. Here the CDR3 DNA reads TGTGCCAGCACTCACACAGGGGGCAACGAGCAGTACTTC.

The CDR3 region has the DNA TGTGCCAGCAGCTTATGGTCAGGGGGCGAAGCTTTCTTT. Encoded protein: CASSLWSGGEAFF. The rearrangement links TRBV7-2 to TRBJ1-1; 8 nucleotides line up with TRBD1. Trimming took 2 bases from V and 8 from J; bases not matched to a gene: 4. CDR3 length equals 13 residues. The V gene's germline CDR1 is SGHTA and CDR2 FQGNSA.

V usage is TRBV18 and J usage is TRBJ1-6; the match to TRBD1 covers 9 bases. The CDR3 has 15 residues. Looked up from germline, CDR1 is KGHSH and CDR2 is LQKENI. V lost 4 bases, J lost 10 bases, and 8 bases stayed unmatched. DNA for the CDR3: TGTGCCAGCTCACACCTGACAGGGGGTGACTCACCCCTCCACTTT. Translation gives CASSHLTGGDSPLHF.

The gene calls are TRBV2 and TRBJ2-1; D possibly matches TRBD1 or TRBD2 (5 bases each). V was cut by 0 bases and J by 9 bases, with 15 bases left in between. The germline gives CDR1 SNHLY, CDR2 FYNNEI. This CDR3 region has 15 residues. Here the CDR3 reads CASSEAGIGVTEQFF. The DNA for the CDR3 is TGTGCCAGCAGTGAAGCCGGGATAGGGGTAACTGAGCAGTTCTTC.

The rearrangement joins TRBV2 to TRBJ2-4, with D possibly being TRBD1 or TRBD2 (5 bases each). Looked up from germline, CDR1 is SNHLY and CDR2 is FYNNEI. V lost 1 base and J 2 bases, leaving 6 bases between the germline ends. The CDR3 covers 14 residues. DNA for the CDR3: TGTGCCAGCAGTGAAGGGGGACCCAAAAACATTCAGTACTTC. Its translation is CASSEGGPKNIQYF. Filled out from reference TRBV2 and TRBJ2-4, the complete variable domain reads EPEVTQTPSHQVTQMGQEVILRCVPISNHLYFYWYRQILGQKVEFLVSFYNNEISEKSEIFDDQFSVERPDGSNFTLKIRSTKLEDSAMYFCASSEGGPKNIQYFGAGTRLSVL.

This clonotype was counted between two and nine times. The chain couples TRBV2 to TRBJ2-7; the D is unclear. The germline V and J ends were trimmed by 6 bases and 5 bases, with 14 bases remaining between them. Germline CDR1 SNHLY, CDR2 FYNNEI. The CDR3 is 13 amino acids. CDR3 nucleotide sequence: TGTGCCAGCAGCCTCAAGGATCCGGACGAGCAGTACTTC. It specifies CASSLKDPDEQYF.

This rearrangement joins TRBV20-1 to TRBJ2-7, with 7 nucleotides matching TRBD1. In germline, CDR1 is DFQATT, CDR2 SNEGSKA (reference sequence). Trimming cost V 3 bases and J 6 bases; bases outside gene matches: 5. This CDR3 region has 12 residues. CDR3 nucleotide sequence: TGCAGTGCTAGGGGACAGTGGGCCGAGCAGTACTTC. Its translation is CSARGQWAEQYF.

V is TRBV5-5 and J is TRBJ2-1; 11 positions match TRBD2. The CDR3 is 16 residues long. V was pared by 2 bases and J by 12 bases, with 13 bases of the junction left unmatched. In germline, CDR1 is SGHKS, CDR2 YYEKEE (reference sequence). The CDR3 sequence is CASSFFPTSGSSVQFF. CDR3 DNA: TGTGCCAGCAGCTTCTTTCCCACTAGCGGGAGCTCGGTGCAGTTCTTC.

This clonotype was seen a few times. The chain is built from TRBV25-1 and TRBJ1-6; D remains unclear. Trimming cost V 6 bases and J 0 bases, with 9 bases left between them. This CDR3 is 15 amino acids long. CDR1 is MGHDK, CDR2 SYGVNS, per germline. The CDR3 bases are TGTGCCAGCAGAGCCAGGAGCTCCTATAATTCACCCCTCCACTTT. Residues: CASRARSSYNSPLHF.

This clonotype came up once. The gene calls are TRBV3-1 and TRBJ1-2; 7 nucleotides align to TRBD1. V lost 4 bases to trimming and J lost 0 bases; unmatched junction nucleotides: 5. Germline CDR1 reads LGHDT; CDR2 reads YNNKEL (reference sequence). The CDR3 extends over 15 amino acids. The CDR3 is CASSPTGSPNYGYTF. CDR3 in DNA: TGTGCCAGCAGCCCGACAGGGTCCCCTAACTATGGCTACACCTTC.

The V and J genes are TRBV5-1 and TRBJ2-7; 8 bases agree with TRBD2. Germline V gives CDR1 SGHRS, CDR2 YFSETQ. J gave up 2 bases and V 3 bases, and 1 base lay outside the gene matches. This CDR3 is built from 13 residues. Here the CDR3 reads CASSSGGAYEQYF. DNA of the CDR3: TGCGCCAGCAGCTCCGGGGGGGCCTACGAGCAGTACTTC.

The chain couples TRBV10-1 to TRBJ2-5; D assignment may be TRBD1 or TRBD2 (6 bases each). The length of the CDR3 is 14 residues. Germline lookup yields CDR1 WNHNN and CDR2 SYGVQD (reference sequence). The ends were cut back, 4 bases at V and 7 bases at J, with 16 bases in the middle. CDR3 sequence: CASSAGDISSTQYF. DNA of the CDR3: TGCGCCAGCAGTGCGGGGGACATAAGTTCGACCCAGTACTTC.

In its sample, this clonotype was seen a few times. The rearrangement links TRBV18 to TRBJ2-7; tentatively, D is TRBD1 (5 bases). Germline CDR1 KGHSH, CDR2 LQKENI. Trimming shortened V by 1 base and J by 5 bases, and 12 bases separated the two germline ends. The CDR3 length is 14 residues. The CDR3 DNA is TGTGCCAGCTCACCACGGTCAGGGTTGGACGAGCAGTACTTC. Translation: CASSPRSGLDEQYF. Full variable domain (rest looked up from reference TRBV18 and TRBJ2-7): NAGVMQNPRHLVRRRGQEARLRCSPMKGHSHVYWYRQLPEEGLKFMVYLQKENIIDESGMPKERFSAEFPKEGPSILRIQQVVRGDSAAYFCASSPRSGLDEQYFGPGTRLTVT.

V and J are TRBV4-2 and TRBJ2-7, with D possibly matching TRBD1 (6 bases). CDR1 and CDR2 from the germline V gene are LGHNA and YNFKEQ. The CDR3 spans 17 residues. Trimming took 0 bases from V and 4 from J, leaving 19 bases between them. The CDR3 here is CASSQDVRGHNGYEQYF. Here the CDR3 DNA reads TGTGCCAGCAGCCAAGATGTAAGGGGACATAACGGGTACGAGCAGTACTTC.

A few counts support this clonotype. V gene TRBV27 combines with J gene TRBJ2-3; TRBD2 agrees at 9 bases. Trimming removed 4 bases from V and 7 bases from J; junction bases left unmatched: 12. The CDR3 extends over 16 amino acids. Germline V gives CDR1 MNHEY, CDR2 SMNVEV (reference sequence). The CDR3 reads CASSWSGGGAPHTQYF. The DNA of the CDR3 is TGTGCCAGCAGTTGGTCGGGCGGGGGGGCACCCCATACGCAGTATTTT.

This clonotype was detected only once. This chain's CDR3 is CASSQYRAGVGYTF. DNA for the CDR3: TGTGCCAGCAGCCAATATCGGGCTGGCGTCGGCTACACCTTC. The rearrangement joins TRBV3-1 to TRBJ1-2, with D unclear. V gave up 2 bases and J gave up 8 bases, with 15 bases separating them. Germline-derived CDR1 and CDR2 are LGHDT and YNNKEL (reference sequence). This CDR3 has 14 amino acids.

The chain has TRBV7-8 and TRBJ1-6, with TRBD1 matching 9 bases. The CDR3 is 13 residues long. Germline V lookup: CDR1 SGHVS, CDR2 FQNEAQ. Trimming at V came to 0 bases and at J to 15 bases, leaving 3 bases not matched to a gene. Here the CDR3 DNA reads TGTGCCAGCAGCTTAGCCGGACAGGGGTTCCTCCACTTT. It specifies CASSLAGQGFLHF.

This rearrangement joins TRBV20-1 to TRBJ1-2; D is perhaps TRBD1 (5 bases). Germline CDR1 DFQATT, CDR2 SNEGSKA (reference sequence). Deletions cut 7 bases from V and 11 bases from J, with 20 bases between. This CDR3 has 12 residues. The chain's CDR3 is CSGNRLAEGYTF. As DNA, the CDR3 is TGCAGTGGTAACCGGCTGGCAGAGGGGTACACCTTC.

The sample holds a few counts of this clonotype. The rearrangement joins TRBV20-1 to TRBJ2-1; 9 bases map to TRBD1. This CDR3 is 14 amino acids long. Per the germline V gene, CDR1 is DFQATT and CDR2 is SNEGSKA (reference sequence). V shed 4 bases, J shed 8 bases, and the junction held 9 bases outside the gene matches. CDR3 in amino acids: CSAIGDRAQYEQFF. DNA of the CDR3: TGCAGTGCTATCGGGGACAGGGCCCAATATGAGCAGTTCTTC.

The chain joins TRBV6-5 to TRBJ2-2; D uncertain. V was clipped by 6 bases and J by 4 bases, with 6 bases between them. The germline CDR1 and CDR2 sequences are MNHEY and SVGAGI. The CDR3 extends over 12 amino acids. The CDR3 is CASRLGTGELFF. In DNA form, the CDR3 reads TGTGCCAGCAGATTGGGCACCGGGGAGCTGTTTTTT.

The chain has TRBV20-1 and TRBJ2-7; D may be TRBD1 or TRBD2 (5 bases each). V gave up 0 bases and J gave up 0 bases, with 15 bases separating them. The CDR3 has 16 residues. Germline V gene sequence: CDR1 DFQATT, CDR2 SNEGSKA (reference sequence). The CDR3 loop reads CSARDPGRISSYEQYF. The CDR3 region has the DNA TGCAGTGCTAGAGATCCGGGACGGATAAGCTCCTACGAGCAGTACTTC.

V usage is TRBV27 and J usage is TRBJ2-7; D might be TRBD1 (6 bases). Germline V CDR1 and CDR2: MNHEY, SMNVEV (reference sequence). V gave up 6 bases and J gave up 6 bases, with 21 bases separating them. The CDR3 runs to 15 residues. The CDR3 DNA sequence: TGTGCCAGCAGCTTCGGCAGGGGCGTTAGAACCGAGCAGTACTTC. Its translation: CASSFGRGVRTEQYF.

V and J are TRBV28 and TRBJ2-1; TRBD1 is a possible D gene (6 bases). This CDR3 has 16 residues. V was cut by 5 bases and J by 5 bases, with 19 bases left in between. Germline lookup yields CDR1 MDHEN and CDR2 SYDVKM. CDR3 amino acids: CASSPVGGLRNNEQFF. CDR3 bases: TGTGCCAGCAGTCCCGTAGGGGGATTGAGGAACAATGAGCAGTTCTTC.